The next 9 T cell receptor beta chains were all read from a single sample in a study of CD8 T cells in ankylosing spondylitis. General study points: A motif of 7 to 9 highly homologous TCR beta variants was seen as apparently characteristic of ankylosing spondylitis blood.

TCRdb reanalysed the 5' RACE reads using MiXCR and keeps one entry per CDR3 protein. The sample has some 840,000 distinct CDR3 sequences, roughly 12% seen once; the top ten hold approximately 0.51%. For these receptors, no antigen is known. Material: blood, either unsorted or a sorted T cell fraction (not recorded which). These receptor sequences come from a male donor with ankylosing spondylitis.

This clonotype was recorded only once. The J gene is TRBJ2-7, the V gene TRBV20-1; D might be TRBD1 or TRBD2, each matching 6 bases. Germline CDR1 and CDR2: DFQATT and SNEGSKA (reference sequence). V was cut by 3 bases and J by 2 bases, with 23 bases left in between. The CDR3 has 17 amino acids. CDR3 loop: CSASSDKKGGSTYEQYF. For the CDR3, the DNA is TGCAGTGCTAGTAGTGACAAAAAGGGGGGCTCAACCTACGAGCAGTACTTC.

This clonotype was seen a few times. The DNA of the CDR3 is TGCAGTGCTAGAGGGGGACTCCGATACAATGAGCAGTTCTTC. As protein: CSARGGLRYNEQFF. The chain joins TRBV20-1 to TRBJ2-1; D is perhaps TRBD2 (6 bases). The ends were cut back, 1 base at V and 4 bases at J, with 11 bases in the middle. The CDR3 is 14 amino acids. Germline CDR1 reads DFQATT; CDR2 reads SNEGSKA (reference sequence).

This clonotype was counted only a few times. The rearrangement links TRBV28 to TRBJ2-7; a possible D gene is TRBD1 (7 bases). The CDR3 extends over 15 amino acids. The V gene's germline CDR1 is MDHEN and CDR2 SYDVKM. The V and J ends lost 4 bases and 1 base respectively, with 14 bases between them. The CDR3: CASSSPGDRSYEQYF. DNA of the CDR3: TGTGCCAGCAGTTCACCGGGGGACAGATCCTACGAGCAGTACTTC. The full variable domain, rest sourced from reference TRBV28 and TRBJ2-7, is DVKVTQSSRYLVKRTGEKVFLECVQDMDHENMFWYRQDPGLGLRLIYFSYDVKMKEKGDIPEGYSVSREKKERFSLILESASTNQTSMYLCASSSPGDRSYEQYFGPGTRLTVT.

The V gene is TRBV7-2, the J gene TRBJ2-3; weak D call: TRBD2 (5 bases). Per the germline V gene, CDR1 is SGHTA and CDR2 is FQGNSA. Trimming removed 1 base at V and 2 bases at J, with 7 bases between. The CDR3 loop spans 14 amino acids. This CDR3 reads CASSLEGATDTQYF. For the CDR3, the DNA is TGTGCCAGCAGCTTAGAGGGAGCCACAGATACGCAGTATTTT. The variable domain in full, with the rest retrieved from reference TRBV7-2 and TRBJ2-3, is GAGVSQSPSNKVTEKGKDVELRCDPISGHTALYWYRQSLGQGLEFLIYFQGNSAPDKSGLPSDRFSAERTGGSVSTLTIQRTQQEDSAVYLCASSLEGATDTQYFGPGTRLTVL.

This clonotype was found many times. The rearrangement uses TRBV20-1 and TRBJ2-7; D perhaps matches TRBD2 (6 bases). Trimming left V 6 bases short and J 0 bases short, with 18 bases between. The CDR3 sequence is 15 residues long. CDR1 is DFQATT and CDR2 is SNEGSKA in the germline V gene (reference sequence). The CDR3, as DNA: TGCAGTGCCCCTAACGCGGGACTCAACTCCTACGAGCAGTACTTC. It specifies CSAPNAGLNSYEQYF.

This clonotype was recorded many times. V is TRBV20-1 and J is TRBJ2-7; perhaps TRBD2 as D (6 bases). Germline-derived CDR1 and CDR2 are DFQATT and SNEGSKA (reference sequence). The CDR3 runs 14 residues. Trimming left V 3 bases short and J 3 bases short, with 15 bases between. CDR3 bases: TGCAGTGCTAGTTCACTAGCAGAGAGCTACGAGCAGTACTTC. Translated, it gives CSASSLAESYEQYF.

The sample holds a few counts of this clonotype. The gene calls are TRBV6-2 or TRBV6-3 and TRBJ1-4; possible D gene TRBD1, 6 bases. Trimming took off 6 bases at V and 10 bases at J, with 18 bases between the two ends. The germline V gene encodes CDR1 MNHEY and CDR2 SVGEGT. This CDR3 spans 14 amino acids. The CDR3 reads CASRRRDKEGKLFF. As DNA, the CDR3 is TGTGCCAGCAGACGCCGGGACAAAGAAGGAAAACTGTTTTTT.

In its sample, this clonotype was seen a few times. The chain couples TRBV2 to TRBJ2-7; 9 bases are shared with TRBD1. The CDR3 consists of 15 residues. The ends lost 5 bases at V and 5 bases at J; junction bases unmatched: 10. Looked up from germline, CDR1 is SNHLY and CDR2 is FYNNEI. The CDR3 here is CASSTIGTGIDEQYF. The CDR3 DNA follows: TGTGCCAGCAGTACCATTGGGACAGGGATCGACGAGCAGTACTTC.

This clonotype has at least ten counts. At one boundary the junction diverges from the germline segment, which might be a read error. The V call is TRBV5-1, the J call TRBJ2-3; D may be TRBD1 or TRBD2 (5 bases each). This CDR3 contains 15 residues. CDR1 is SGHRS, CDR2 YFSETQ, per germline. CDR3: CASSLRGASTDTQYF. The CDR3 DNA sequence: TGTGCCAGCAGCCTACGAGGGGCTAGCACAGATACGCAGTATTTT.